This T cell receptor beta chain was captured by sequencing in a study of shared clonotypes between healthy human individuals (dated by TCRdb to between 2020 and 2021). At the level of the whole study: A few men and a couple of women, aged 18 to 49 years, made up the cohort. For each donor, CD4 naive and CD4 memory were each run on three plates, CD8 naive on two plates, and CD8 memory on one plate. The study deeply sequenced blood TCR repertoires of several healthy adults to estimate repertoire size and the extent of clonotype sharing between individuals. To increase sequencing depth and limit assay-specific biases, TCR repertoire library preparation and sequencing were carried out by different laboratories using diverse techniques. Per donor, leukapheresis produced somewhere between about 0.94 and 9.5 billion PBMCs.

The CDR3 numbers 15 residues from cysteine through phenylalanine. Left in the record is the CDR3 DNA by itself, 45 bases read in frame from the first base. Based on the germline V gene, the CDR1 and CDR2 sequences are MDHEN and SYDVKM. Trimming takes 2 bases from V and 3 bases from J, and the germline ends sit 13 bases apart. Regarding this clone: Its antigen target is currently unknown. Nothing much larger sits one base from this clone, and base qualities are not available.

Using the deep immunoSEQ assay, TCR CDR3 regions were amplified from genomic DNA by multiplex PCR. For each cell subset, the extracted genomic DNA was distributed evenly across all wells of several immunoSEQ 96-well plates, and each plate served as one replicate. For sorted subsets, 200 to 250 ng of genomic DNA, equivalent to 25,000 to 35,000 T cell genomes, went into each replicate PCR. Purified libraries were measured with a Qubit 3.0 fluorometer, size-checked on a Bioanalyzer 2100, and measured again with the KAPA Library Quantification kit. Every immunoSEQ 96-well plate was sequenced on a separate single-read 150-cycle Illumina NextSeq 550 flow cell. As for the original processing: Because the immunoSEQ output included only junctional sequences and no quality scores, the filtering could not be the same as the filtering used for full-length reads. To assign V/J genes and CDR3, sequences were annotated against IMGT germline references using PyIR, a Python wrapper for IgBLAST v1.9. Reads with weak V/J assignments (E-value above 1e-6), missing CDR3, stop codons, out-of-frame junctions, or ambiguous translated residues were removed. V3J clonotypes were defined as sequences sharing the same inferred V gene, J gene, and CDR3 amino acid sequence. Percentage overlap between repertoires was computed as shared unique clonotypes divided by the size of the smaller repertoire. RTK rarefaction, the Chao1 estimator, and Recon v2.1 estimates of unobserved clonotypes were used to assess repertoire richness. Generation probabilities were computed with OLGA for all TCRbeta clonotypes obtained by the gDNA method from a handful of donors. The immuneACCESS repertoire file appears here via TCRdb, limited to in-frame rearrangements. These files lack a portion of the clones; in checked studies, under half of the deficit traces to unresolved V genes, and the cause of the others is not known. That table is the source of V, J and clone size, and D and trimming were worked out from the DNA. Present in this sample are approximately 1.9 million clones, around 95% of which were seen just once. Approximately 1.6% of the sample belongs to the ten largest clones.

The paper as a whole reports these results and caveats: Higher generation probabilities were observed for clonotypes shared by all four sorted-subset donors than for non-shared clonotypes. Based on pairwise subsampling, the degree of clonotype sharing among donors was expected to be affected by sequencing depth. Estimated clonotype richness was generally larger for naive than for memory subsets. Rarefaction of sorted-subset datasets indicated incomplete sequencing despite the large sequencing depth. Across a few donors, approximately 4.6% of naive CD4, over 3% of naive CD8, 2.3% of memory CD4, and under 0.45% of memory CD8 clonotypes were shared. The genetic and exposure-history diversity represented was limited by the small number of donors. Sampling was restricted to blood, and TCR repertoires in tissues likely differ from the TCR repertoires found in blood.

For the CD8 naive samples, CD45RO-negative cells were positively selected for CCR7, yielding a CD45RA+CCR7+ population from which TemRA cells were excluded. The donors were healthy, HIV-negative adults who had no recently reported acute infections or vaccinations. All donors were Caucasian adults living in Nashville, Tennessee, USA. Blood was obtained by leukapheresis, after which PBMCs were separated by Ficoll-Histopaque density gradient centrifugation and cryopreserved in liquid nitrogen vapor phase. Analytical flow cytometry was used to check the purity and quantity of every magnetically sorted T cell population. Each sorted fraction had its genomic DNA isolated and then quantified by UV absorbance on a Nanodrop 2000c.

This clonotype was sampled from a man between 18 and 35 years old in good health. Some clones in this sample may be carry-over from other donors' samples. The chain employs TRBV28 and TRBJ1-2, with no reliable assignment of the D segment. Material: naive CD8+ T cells from PBMCs. Sample cell subset or site, as interpreted from the label and publication: CD45RA+CCR7+. DNA sequence: TGTGCCAGCAGTTTAATTCTCGGAGGATACTATGGCTACACCTTC. Its protein reads: CASSLILGGYYGYTF.